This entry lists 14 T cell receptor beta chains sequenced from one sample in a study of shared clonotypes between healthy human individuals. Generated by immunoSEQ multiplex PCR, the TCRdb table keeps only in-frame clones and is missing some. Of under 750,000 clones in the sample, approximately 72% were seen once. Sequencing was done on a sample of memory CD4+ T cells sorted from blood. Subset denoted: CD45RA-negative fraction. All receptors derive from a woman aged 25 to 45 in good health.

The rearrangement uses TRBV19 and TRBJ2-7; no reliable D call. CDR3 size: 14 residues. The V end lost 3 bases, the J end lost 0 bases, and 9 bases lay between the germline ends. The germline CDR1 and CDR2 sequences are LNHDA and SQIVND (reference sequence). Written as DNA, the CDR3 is TGTGCCAGTAGTATCCAGGTGGGCTCCTACGAGCAGTACTTC. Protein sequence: CASSIQVGSYEQYF. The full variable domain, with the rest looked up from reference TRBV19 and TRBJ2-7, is DGGITQSPKYLFRKEGQNVTLSCEQNLNHDAMYWYRQDPGQGLRLIYYSQIVNDFQKGDIAEGYSVSREKKESFPLTVTSAQKNPTAFYLCASSIQVGSYEQYFGPGTRLTVT.

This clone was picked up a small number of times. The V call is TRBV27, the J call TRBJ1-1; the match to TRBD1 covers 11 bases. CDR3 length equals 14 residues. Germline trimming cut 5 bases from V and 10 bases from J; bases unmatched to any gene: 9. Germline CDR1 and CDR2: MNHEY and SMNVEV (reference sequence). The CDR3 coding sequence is TGTGCCAGCAGTCTAGAGCCCGGGACAGGGGGAGCTTTCTTT. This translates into CASSLEPGTGGAFF.

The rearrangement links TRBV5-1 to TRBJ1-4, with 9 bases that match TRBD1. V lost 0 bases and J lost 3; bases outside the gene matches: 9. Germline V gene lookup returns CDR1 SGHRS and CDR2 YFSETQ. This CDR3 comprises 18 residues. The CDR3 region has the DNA TGCGCCAGCAGCTTGGCCTCCTGGACAGGGGTGTCTAATGAAAAACTGTTTTTT. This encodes CASSLASWTGVSNEKLFF.

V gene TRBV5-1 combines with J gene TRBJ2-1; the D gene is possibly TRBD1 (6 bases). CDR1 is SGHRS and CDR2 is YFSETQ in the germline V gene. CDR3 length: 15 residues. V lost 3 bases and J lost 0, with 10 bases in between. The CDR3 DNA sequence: TGCGCCAGCAGCTCCGGACAGAGCTCCTACAATGAGCAGTTCTTC. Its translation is CASSSGQSSYNEQFF. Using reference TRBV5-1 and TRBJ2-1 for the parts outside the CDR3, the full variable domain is KAGVTQTPRYLIKTRGQQVTLSCSPISGHRSVSWYQQTPGQGLQFLFEYFSETQRNKGNFPGRFSGRQFSNSRSEMNVSTLELGDSALYLCASSSGQSSYNEQFFGPGTRLTVL.

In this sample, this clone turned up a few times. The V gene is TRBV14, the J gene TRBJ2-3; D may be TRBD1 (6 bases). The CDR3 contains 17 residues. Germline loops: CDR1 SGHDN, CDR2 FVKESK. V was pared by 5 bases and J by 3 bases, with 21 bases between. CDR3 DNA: TGTGCCAGCAGCGATATTCAGGGGAGAAGGAGTACAGATACGCAGTATTTT. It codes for CASSDIQGRRSTDTQYF. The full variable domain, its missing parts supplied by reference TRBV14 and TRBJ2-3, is EAGVTQFPSHSVIEKGQTVTLRCDPISGHDNLYWYRRVMGKEIKFLLHFVKESKQDESGMPNNRFLAERTGGTYSTLKVQPAELEDSGVYFCASSDIQGRRSTDTQYFGPGTRLTVL.

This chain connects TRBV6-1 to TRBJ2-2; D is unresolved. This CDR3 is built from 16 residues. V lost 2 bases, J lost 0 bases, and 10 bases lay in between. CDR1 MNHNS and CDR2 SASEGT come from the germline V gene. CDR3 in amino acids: CASSESANSNTGELFF. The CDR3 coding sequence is TGTGCCAGCAGTGAAAGTGCGAATTCGAACACCGGGGAGCTGTTTTTT.

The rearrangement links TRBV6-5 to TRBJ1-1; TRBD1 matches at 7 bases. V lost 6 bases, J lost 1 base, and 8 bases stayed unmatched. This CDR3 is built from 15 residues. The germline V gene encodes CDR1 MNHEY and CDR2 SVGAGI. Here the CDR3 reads CASSKPGTANTEAFF. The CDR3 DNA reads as TGTGCCAGCAGCAAACCCGGGACAGCGAACACTGAAGCTTTCTTT.

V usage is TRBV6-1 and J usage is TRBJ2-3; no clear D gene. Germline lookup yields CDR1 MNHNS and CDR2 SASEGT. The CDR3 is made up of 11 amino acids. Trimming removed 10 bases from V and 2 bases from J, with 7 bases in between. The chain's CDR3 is CATLFTDTQYF. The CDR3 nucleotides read TGTGCCACACTCTTCACAGATACGCAGTATTTT.

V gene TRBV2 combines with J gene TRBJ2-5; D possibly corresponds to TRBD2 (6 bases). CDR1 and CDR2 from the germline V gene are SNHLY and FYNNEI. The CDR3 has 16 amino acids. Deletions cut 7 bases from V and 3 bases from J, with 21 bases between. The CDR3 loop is CASNIARDEGKETQYF. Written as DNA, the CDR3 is TGTGCCAGCAACATAGCGCGGGACGAGGGAAAAGAGACCCAGTACTTC.

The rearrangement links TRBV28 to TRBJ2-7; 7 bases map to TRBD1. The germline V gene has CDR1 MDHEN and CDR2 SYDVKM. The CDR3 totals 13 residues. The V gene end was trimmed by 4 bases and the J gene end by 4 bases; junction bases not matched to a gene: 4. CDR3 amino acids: CASSSGQQYEQYF. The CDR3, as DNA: TGTGCCAGCAGTTCGGGACAGCAATACGAGCAGTACTTC.

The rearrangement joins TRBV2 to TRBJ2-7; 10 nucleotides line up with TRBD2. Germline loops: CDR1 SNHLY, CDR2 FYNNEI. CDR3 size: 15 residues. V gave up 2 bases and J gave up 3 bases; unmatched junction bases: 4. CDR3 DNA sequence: TGTGCCAGCAGTGAACGGACTAGCGGTATCTACGAGCAGTACTTC. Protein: CASSERTSGIYEQYF. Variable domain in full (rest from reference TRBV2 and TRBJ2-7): EPEVTQTPSHQVTQMGQEVILRCVPISNHLYFYWYRQILGQKVEFLVSFYNNEISEKSEIFDDQFSVERPDGSNFTLKIRSTKLEDSAMYFCASSERTSGIYEQYFGPGTRLTVT.

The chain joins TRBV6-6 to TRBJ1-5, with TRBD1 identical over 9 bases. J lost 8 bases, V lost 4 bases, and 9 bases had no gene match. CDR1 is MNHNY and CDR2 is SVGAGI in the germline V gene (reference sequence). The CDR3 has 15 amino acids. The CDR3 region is CASSSGTGMVEPQHF. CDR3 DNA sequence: TGTGCCAGCAGTTCCGGGACAGGGATGGTTGAGCCCCAGCATTTT.

The DNA for the CDR3 is TGTGCCAGCAGTGAACGAAACAGGGCCTCGGAGACCCAGTACTTC. Amino acids: CASSERNRASETQYF. This sequence joins TRBV2 and TRBJ2-5, with a weak D call TRBD1 (6 bases). The CDR3 extends over 15 amino acids. V shed 2 bases and J shed 5 bases, with 15 bases lying between them. CDR1 and CDR2 (germline): SNHLY, FYNNEI.

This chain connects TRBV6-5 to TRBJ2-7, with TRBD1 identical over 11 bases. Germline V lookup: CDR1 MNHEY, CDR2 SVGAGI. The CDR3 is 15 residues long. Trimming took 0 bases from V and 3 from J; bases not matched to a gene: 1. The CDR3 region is CASSYSDRGHYEQYF. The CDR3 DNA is TGTGCCAGCAGTTACTCGGACAGGGGGCACTACGAGCAGTACTTC.